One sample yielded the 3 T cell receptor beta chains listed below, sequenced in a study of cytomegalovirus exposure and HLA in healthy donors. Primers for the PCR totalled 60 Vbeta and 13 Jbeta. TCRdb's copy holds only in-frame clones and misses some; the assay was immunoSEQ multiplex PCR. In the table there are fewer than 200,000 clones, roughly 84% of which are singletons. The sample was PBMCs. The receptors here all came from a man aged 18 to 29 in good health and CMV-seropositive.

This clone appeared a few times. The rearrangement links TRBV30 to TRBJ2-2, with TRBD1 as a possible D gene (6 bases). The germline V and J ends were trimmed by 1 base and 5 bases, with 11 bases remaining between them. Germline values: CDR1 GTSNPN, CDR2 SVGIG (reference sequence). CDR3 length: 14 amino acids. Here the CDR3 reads CAWSAQGQTGELFF. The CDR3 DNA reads TGTGCCTGGAGTGCCCAAGGACAGACCGGGGAGCTGTTTTTT.

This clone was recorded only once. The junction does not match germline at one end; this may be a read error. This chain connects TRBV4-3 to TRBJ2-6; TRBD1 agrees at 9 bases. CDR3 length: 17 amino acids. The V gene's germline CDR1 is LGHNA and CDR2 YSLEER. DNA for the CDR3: TGCGCCAGCAGCCAGGACAGGGGCATCTCTGGGGCCAACGGCCTGACTTTC. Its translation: CASSQDRGISGANGLTF.

The chain's CDR3 is CASSLGGRVVEQYF. CDR3 DNA sequence: TGTGCCAGCAGCTTAGGGGGCAGGGTGGTTGAGCAGTACTTC. The chain is built from TRBV7-9 and TRBJ2-7; weak D call: TRBD1 (5 bases). Germline loops: CDR1 SEHNR, CDR2 FQNEAQ (reference sequence). Trimming removed 1 base at V and 7 bases at J, with 14 bases between. The CDR3 spans 14 residues. Full variable domain (outside the CDR3, taken from reference TRBV7-9 and TRBJ2-7): DTGVSQNPRHKITKRGQNVTFRCDPISEHNRLYWYRQTLGQGPEFLTYFQNEAQLEKSRLLSDRFSAERPKGSFSTLEIQRTEQGDSAMYLCASSLGGRVVEQYFGPGTRLTVT.